The clone carrying this T cell receptor (beta chain) was recorded at least ten times. Hyperthyroidism in the patients, aged 18 to 65, was newly diagnosed and under 2 months in duration. The authors obtained PBMCs from about 9 ml of fresh peripheral blood. The sample belongs to a study of T cells in Graves' hyperthyroidism and ophthalmopathy. For the study at large: Sampling of peripheral blood happened at initial diagnosis, prior to any treatment.

Trimming removed 2 bases at V and 1 base at J, with 9 bases between. The CDR3 length is 15 residues. Germline values: CDR1 MNHNS, CDR2 SASEGT. TCR beta CDR3 regions were amplified from RNA. An initial round of RT-PCR targeting the TCR CDR3 relied on the HTBI primer set. TCRdb re-called the multiplex PCR reads through MiXCR, storing one row per CDR3 protein. The sample contains about 200,000 distinct CDR3 sequences, around 16% of which appear only once. The receptor was derived from a woman between 45 and 65 years old with Graves' hyperthyroidism. The chain employs TRBV6-1 and TRBJ2-1; D is possibly TRBD2 (5 bases). Source material: blood. In nucleotides, the CDR3 is TGTGCCAGCAGTGAATTAACGGGATCCTACAATGAGCAGTTCTTC. Residues: CASSELTGSYNEQFF.